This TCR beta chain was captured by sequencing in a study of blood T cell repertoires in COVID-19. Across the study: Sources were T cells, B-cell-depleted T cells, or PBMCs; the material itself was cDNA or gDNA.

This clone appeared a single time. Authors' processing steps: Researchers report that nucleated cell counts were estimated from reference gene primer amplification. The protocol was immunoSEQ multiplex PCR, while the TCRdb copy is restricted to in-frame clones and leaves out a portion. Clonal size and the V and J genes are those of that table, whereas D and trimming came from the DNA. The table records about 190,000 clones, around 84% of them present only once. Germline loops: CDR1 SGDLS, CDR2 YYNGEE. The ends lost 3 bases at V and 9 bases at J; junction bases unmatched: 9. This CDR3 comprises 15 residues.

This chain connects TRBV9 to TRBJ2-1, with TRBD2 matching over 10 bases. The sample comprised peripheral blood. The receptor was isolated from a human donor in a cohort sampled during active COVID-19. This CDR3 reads CASSERTSGEGEQFF. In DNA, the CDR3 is TGTGCCAGCAGCGAGAGGACTAGCGGAGAGGGTGAGCAGTTCTTC.